The present T cell receptor (beta chain) was sequenced within a study of CD8+ T cells in alopecia areata. Sequencing used cDNA as its template, made by extracting RNA and reverse transcribing it. Here immunoSEQ multiplex PCR was the method, and the copy in TCRdb shows in-frame clones only, minus some. The sample has 150,000 to 200,000 clones; 55% to 75% are singletons. Stated treatment: oral pan-JAK inhibitor, 5-10 mg twice daily. The CDR3 is 11 amino acids. Looked up from germline, CDR1 is SNHLY and CDR2 is FYNNEI. V was trimmed by 8 bases and J by 5 bases, leaving 9 bases between them. This specimen consisted of CD4+ T cells sorted from blood, obtained at week 24, from a patient treated with tofacitinib. The clonotype comes from a human donor with alopecia areata. The V and J genes are TRBV2 and TRBJ2-5; D gene ambiguous. The CDR3 is CASWVGETQYF. The CDR3, as DNA: TGTGCCAGCTGGGTAGGCGAGACCCAGTACTTC.